The 32 T cell receptor beta chains presented below share a single source sample, sequenced in a study of shared clonotypes between healthy human individuals (TCRdb year 2020). Library construction relied on the immunoSEQ multiplex PCR assay. In TCRdb, the immuneACCESS table is reduced to in-frame sequences with V and J assigned. These tables do not hold every clone; where another copy was compared, an unresolved V gene accounts for under half, and the others remain unexplained. Present in this sample are over a million clones, roughly 96% of which were seen just once. Together, the top ten hold about 1.2% of the sample. Sequencing was performed on naive CD4+ T cells sorted from blood. This specimen's cell subset or site label, per the study, means: CD45RA+ positively selected. The receptors shown here come from a man aged 25 to 40 in good health.

The chain carries TRBV30 and TRBJ2-7, with D perhaps TRBD2 (5 bases). There are 13 residues in the CDR3. Per germline, CDR1 GTSNPN and CDR2 SVGIG (reference sequence). Trimming removed 2 bases at V and 6 bases at J, with 14 bases between. This chain's CDR3 is CAWSRDLASEQYF. The CDR3, as DNA: TGTGCCTGGAGTCGTGATCTAGCTTCCGAGCAGTACTTC. Full variable domain (rest looked up from reference TRBV30 and TRBJ2-7): SQTIHQWPATLVQPVGSPLSLECTVEGTSNPNLYWYRQAAGRGLQLLFYSVGIGQISSEVPQNLSASRPQDRQFILSSKKLLLSDSGFYLCAWSRDLASEQYFGPGTRLTVT.

In this sample, this clone turned up once. This sequence joins TRBV7-2 and TRBJ2-2, with 9 bases aligning to TRBD2. This CDR3 is 15 amino acids long. Germline CDR1 SGHTA, CDR2 FQGNSA. Trimming cost V 2 bases and J 7 bases; bases outside gene matches: 5. The CDR3 spells CASSLFLAGIGELFF. The CDR3 region has the DNA TGTGCCAGCAGCTTATTCCTAGCGGGGATCGGGGAGCTGTTTTTT.

The chain combines TRBV7-8 with TRBJ2-1; 10 bases agree with TRBD2. The germline V gene encodes CDR1 SGHVS and CDR2 FQNEAQ. Unmatched junction bases numbered 16, after V lost 11 bases and J lost 9 bases. The CDR3 is 15 residues long. CDR3 sequence: CASKRTSGLQGEQFF. The CDR3 nucleotides are TGTGCCTCGAAGAGGACTAGCGGTTTACAAGGTGAGCAGTTCTTC.

This clone was observed a single time. V and J are TRBV15 and TRBJ2-5; 11 bases match TRBD2. Trimming took 3 bases from V and 4 from J; bases not matched to a gene: 10. The CDR3 consists of 17 residues. The germline gives CDR1 LNHNV, CDR2 YYDKDF (reference sequence). The CDR3 reads CATSSYSGRAGGETQYF. The CDR3 DNA is TGTGCCACCAGCAGTTATAGCGGGAGGGCGGGGGGAGAGACCCAGTACTTC.

Turning to this clone: Distinct nucleotide sequences in the sample also encode this CDR3. The chain employs TRBV5-1 and TRBJ2-1, with a tentative D call TRBD1 (6 bases). The CDR3 has 15 residues. Germline CDR1 is SGHRS and CDR2 is YFSETQ. Trimming took off 0 bases at V and 3 bases at J, with 10 bases between the two ends. CDR3 residues: CASSLDRAVYNEQFF. CDR3 bases: TGCGCCAGCAGCTTGGACAGGGCAGTCTACAATGAGCAGTTCTTC.

The chain joins TRBV18 to TRBJ2-7; perhaps D is TRBD1 or TRBD2 (5 bases each). The CDR3 length is 17 residues. Between the trimmed V and J ends, which lost 3 bases and 5 bases, there was a span of 23 bases. CDR1 and CDR2 from the germline V gene are KGHSH and LQKENI. CDR3 sequence: CASSPRTPGRAFNEQYF. In nucleotides, the CDR3 is TGTGCCAGCTCACCGAGGACTCCGGGGCGGGCCTTCAACGAGCAGTACTTC.

The chain has TRBV9 and TRBJ2-1; 10 bases match TRBD2. This CDR3 is 17 amino acids long. Germline CDR1 and CDR2: SGDLS and YYNGEE. V was clipped by 0 bases and J by 8 bases; unmatched bases: 11. As DNA, the CDR3 is TGTGCCAGCAGCGTAGCTACTATGGCTAGCGGGAGCCATGAGCAGTTCTTC. The encoded protein is CASSVATMASGSHEQFF. Filled out from reference TRBV9 and TRBJ2-1, the complete variable domain reads DSGVTQTPKHLITATGQRVTLRCSPRSGDLSVYWYQQSLDQGLQFLIQYYNGEERAKGNILERFSAQQFPDLHSELNLSSLELGDSALYFCASSVATMASGSHEQFFGPGTRLTVL.

The V gene is TRBV18, the J gene TRBJ2-1; D is ambiguous. The germline gives CDR1 KGHSH, CDR2 LQKENI. V was pared by 3 bases and J by 0 bases, with 15 bases between. The CDR3 runs 17 residues. The CDR3 loop is CASSPPSGRGSYNEQFF. The CDR3 nucleotides read TGTGCCAGCTCACCCCCCAGTGGTCGAGGCTCCTACAATGAGCAGTTCTTC.

This chain connects TRBV6-1 to TRBJ2-1, with 8 positions matching TRBD1. This CDR3 is 17 amino acids long. V was clipped by 4 bases and J by 0 bases; unmatched bases: 8. The germline CDR1 and CDR2 sequences are MNHNS and SASEGT. CDR3 loop: CASSGDRTLRSYNEQFF. The DNA for the CDR3 is TGTGCCAGCAGTGGGGACAGGACACTCCGCTCCTACAATGAGCAGTTCTTC.

The CDR3 sequence is CASSFNEGYGYTF. Written as DNA, the CDR3 is TGTGCCAGCAGTTTTAACGAGGGGTATGGCTACACCTTC. V and J are TRBV28 and TRBJ1-2; D is perhaps TRBD1 (5 bases). Trimming removed 3 bases from V and 5 bases from J, with 10 bases in between. Germline-derived CDR1 and CDR2 are MDHEN and SYDVKM. This CDR3 is built from 13 residues.

V gene TRBV18 combines with J gene TRBJ2-1, with 9 bases lining up with TRBD2. Germline CDR1 and CDR2: KGHSH and LQKENI. Losses at the gene ends were 0 bases for V and 4 bases for J; bases not matched to a gene: 10. The CDR3 length is 18 residues. The CDR3 here is CASSPPVASGKYYNEQFF. The CDR3 bases are TGTGCCAGCTCACCACCGGTTGCTAGCGGGAAGTATTACAATGAGCAGTTCTTC.

V usage is TRBV25-1 and J usage is TRBJ1-3; 9 bases map to TRBD1. The V and J ends lost 7 bases and 1 base, in that order; junction bases with no gene match: 5. CDR3 size: 15 residues. Germline CDR1 is MGHDK and CDR2 is SYGVNS. Here the CDR3 DNA reads TGTGCCAGCACCCAGGGGACAGGGTCTGGAAACACCATATATTTT. This gives the protein CASTQGTGSGNTIYF.

The CDR3, as DNA: TGTGCCAGCAGCAAAGCTTGGGGACAGTCCCAAGAGACCCAGTACTTC. Translation: CASSKAWGQSQETQYF. The chain employs TRBV21-1 and TRBJ2-5; the listed D gene, TRBD1, was not tested against the DNA. TRBV21-1 is a documented pseudogene. This CDR3 contains 16 residues.

The rearrangement links TRBV28 to TRBJ1-5, with 7 positions matching TRBD1. CDR1 is MDHEN, CDR2 SYDVKM, per germline. The junction had 5 bases not matched to a gene; V was cut back by 6 bases and J by 0 bases. This CDR3 is built from 15 residues. CDR3 region: CASRPQGGSNQPQHF. CDR3 nucleotide sequence: TGTGCCAGCAGACCGCAGGGGGGTAGCAATCAGCCCCAGCATTTT.

With regard to this clone: The sample has other DNA sequences that encode this CDR3 too. The rearrangement uses TRBV27 and TRBJ2-6, with no clear D. CDR1 and CDR2 from the germline V gene are MNHEY and SMNVEV (reference sequence). V was cut by 5 bases and J by 4 bases, with 9 bases left in between. The CDR3 loop spans 14 amino acids. The CDR3 here is CASSPLAGANVLTF. CDR3 bases: TGTGCCAGCAGTCCCCTCGCAGGGGCCAACGTCCTGACTTTC.

The CDR3 reads CASSPTPSPGEKLFF. The DNA for the CDR3 is TGTGCCAGCTCACCGACTCCAAGTCCAGGGGAAAAACTGTTTTTT. The chain combines TRBV18 with TRBJ1-4; tentatively, D is TRBD1 (5 bases). Germline lookup yields CDR1 KGHSH and CDR2 LQKENI. The CDR3 totals 15 residues. V was shortened by 3 bases and J by 8 bases, with 16 bases between the two germline ends.

The rearrangement links TRBV30 to TRBJ1-2; 8 nucleotides match TRBD1. Germline V CDR1 and CDR2: GTSNPN, SVGIG (reference sequence). The CDR3 consists of 13 residues. The V gene end was trimmed by 3 bases and the J gene end by 8 bases; junction bases not matched to a gene: 8. The CDR3 region is CAWSAQGTGGYTF. The CDR3 DNA sequence: TGTGCCTGGAGCGCCCAGGGGACAGGAGGCTACACCTTC.

This sequence joins TRBV2 and TRBJ2-2, with 11 positions matching TRBD2. The CDR3 is 14 amino acids. Germline V gene lookup returns CDR1 SNHLY and CDR2 FYNNEI. After removal of 11 bases from V and 7 bases from J, the junction contained 9 bases not matched to a gene. CDR3 DNA: TGTGCCGGCAAGGAACTAGCGGGAGACGGGGAGCTGTTTTTT. Protein: CAGKELAGDGELFF. The variable domain in full, completed from reference TRBV2 and TRBJ2-2, reads EPEVTQTPSHQVTQMGQEVILRCVPISNHLYFYWYRQILGQKVEFLVSFYNNEISEKSEIFDDQFSVERPDGSNFTLKIRSTKLEDSAMYFCAGKELAGDGELFFGEGSRLTVL.

The rearrangement uses TRBV5-1 and TRBJ2-4, with 9 bases aligning to TRBD2. Germline CDR1 SGHRS, CDR2 YFSETQ. Trimming cost V 4 bases and J 8 bases; bases outside gene matches: 7. This CDR3 has 14 amino acids. The CDR3 DNA sequence: TGCGCCAGCAGCAACCCTGGCGGGGGGGACATTCAGTACTTC. Its translation is CASSNPGGGDIQYF.

The chain carries TRBV19 and TRBJ2-3; perhaps TRBD2 as D (5 bases). Looked up from germline, CDR1 is LNHDA and CDR2 is SQIVND (reference sequence). The germline V and J ends were trimmed by 0 bases and 1 base, with 8 bases remaining between them. The CDR3 is 15 amino acids. CDR3 region: CASSIDIGGTDTQYF. The DNA for the CDR3 is TGTGCCAGTAGTATAGATATCGGGGGCACAGATACGCAGTATTTT.

As for this clone: The sample has other DNA sequences that encode this CDR3 too. This sequence joins TRBV9 and TRBJ2-5; 13 nucleotides line up with TRBD2. The CDR3 runs 17 residues. Germline-derived CDR1 and CDR2 are SGDLS and YYNGEE. Trimming cost V 0 bases and J 5 bases; bases outside gene matches: 7. The CDR3 bases are TGTGCCAGCAGCGTAGGAACTAGCGGGAGGGCCTGGGAGACCCAGTACTTC. This translates into CASSVGTSGRAWETQYF.

The chain has TRBV7-2 and TRBJ2-1, with TRBD1 matching 9 bases. V lost 5 bases to trimming and J lost 13 bases; unmatched junction nucleotides: 6. CDR1 is SGHTA and CDR2 is FQGNSA in the germline V gene. CDR3 length: 12 residues. The CDR3 sequence is CASSLGTGRQFF. The CDR3 nucleotides read TGTGCCAGCAGCCTAGGGACAGGGAGACAGTTCTTC.

The CDR3, as DNA: TGTGCCAGCAGCGGATATTCGGCCGATACGCAGTATTTT. Translation gives CASSGYSADTQYF. The chain links TRBV7-9 to TRBJ2-3; no clear D. The CDR3 consists of 13 residues. Germline V gene data show CDR1 as SEHNR and CDR2 as FQNEAQ (reference sequence). Deletions cut 5 bases from V and 6 bases from J, with 12 bases between.

This clone was recorded only once. The chain is built from TRBV5-4 and TRBJ2-6; 8 nucleotides agree with TRBD2. CDR3 size: 18 residues. Germline CDR1 is SGHNT and CDR2 is YYREEE (reference sequence). After removal of 3 bases from V and 0 bases from J, the junction contained 8 bases not matched to a gene. The CDR3 nucleotides read TGTGCCAGCAGCTCCGGGAGCGGGAGAGGCTCTGGGGCCAACGTCCTGACTTTC. This codes for CASSSGSGRGSGANVLTF.

J is TRBJ2-1 and V is TRBV11-2; 10 nucleotides line up with TRBD2. V lost 6 bases and J lost 10; bases outside the gene matches: 18. The CDR3 runs 17 residues. Germline loops: CDR1 SGHAT, CDR2 FQNNGV. This CDR3 reads CASSPPGPGLAVREQFF. Here the CDR3 DNA reads TGTGCCAGCAGTCCACCGGGGCCTGGACTAGCGGTTAGAGAGCAGTTCTTC. The variable domain in full, with the rest retrieved from reference TRBV11-2 and TRBJ2-1, is EAGVAQSPRYKIIEKRQSVAFWCNPISGHATLYWYQQILGQGPKLLIQFQNNGVVDDSQLPKDRFSAERLKGVDSTLKIQPAKLEDSAVYLCASSPPGPGLAVREQFFGPGTRLTVL.

The V gene is TRBV9, the J gene TRBJ2-5; a weak D match, TRBD1 (5 bases). CDR1 is SGDLS, CDR2 YYNGEE, per germline. Trimming took off 3 bases at V and 5 bases at J, with 11 bases between the two ends. This CDR3 spans 13 amino acids. CDR3 coding DNA: TGTGCCAGCAGCGAAGACAGTTACGAGACCCAGTACTTC. This encodes CASSEDSYETQYF. Full variable domain (outside the CDR3, taken from reference TRBV9 and TRBJ2-5): DSGVTQTPKHLITATGQRVTLRCSPRSGDLSVYWYQQSLDQGLQFLIQYYNGEERAKGNILERFSAQQFPDLHSELNLSSLELGDSALYFCASSEDSYETQYFGPGTRLLVL.

V usage is TRBV9 and J usage is TRBJ2-1, with 11 bases that match TRBD2. The V and J ends lost 0 bases and 0 bases, in that order; junction bases with no gene match: 5. This CDR3 has 18 residues. Germline CDR1 and CDR2: SGDLS and YYNGEE. DNA of the CDR3: TGTGCCAGCAGCGTAGACACTAGCGGGAGTATCTCCTACAATGAGCAGTTCTTC. Protein: CASSVDTSGSISYNEQFF.

The chain combines TRBV7-3 with TRBJ2-1; D ambiguous. The length of the CDR3 is 17 residues. Germline CDR1 SGHTA, CDR2 FQGTGA. V lost 1 base, J lost 0 bases, and 13 bases lay in between. CDR3 protein: CASSLKPPPFSYNEQFF. CDR3 bases: TGTGCCAGCAGCTTAAAGCCTCCTCCCTTCTCCTACAATGAGCAGTTCTTC. The variable domain in full, with the rest retrieved from reference TRBV7-3 and TRBJ2-1, is GAGVSQTPSNKVTEKGKYVELRCDPISGHTALYWYRQSLGQGPEFLIYFQGTGAADDSGLPNDRFFAVRPEGSVSTLKIQRTERGDSAVYLCASSLKPPPFSYNEQFFGPGTRLTVL.

The rearrangement uses TRBV7-2 and TRBJ2-5; 11 nucleotides agree with TRBD2. CDR3 length equals 19 residues. In germline, CDR1 is SGHTA, CDR2 FQGNSA. The junction had 14 bases not matched to a gene; V was cut back by 4 bases and J by 1 base. The chain's CDR3 is CASSSKLAGDFRGQETQYF. In nucleotides, the CDR3 is TGTGCCAGCAGCTCGAAACTAGCGGGAGATTTTCGGGGCCAAGAGACCCAGTACTTC.

This clone was recorded only once. The chain carries TRBV18 and TRBJ1-1; 8 bases fit TRBD1. Germline lookup yields CDR1 KGHSH and CDR2 LQKENI. The junction had 13 bases not matched to a gene; V was cut back by 6 bases and J by 1 base. The CDR3 totals 17 residues. CDR3 protein: CASSQDGQGRRNTEAFF. The CDR3 DNA reads TGTGCCAGCTCGCAAGACGGACAGGGAAGAAGGAACACTGAAGCTTTCTTT.

The chain employs TRBV18 and TRBJ2-7; D gene uncertain. CDR1 is KGHSH, CDR2 LQKENI, per germline. This CDR3 has 16 amino acids. The V end lost 6 bases, the J end lost 2 bases, and 20 bases lay between the germline ends. The CDR3 bases are TGTGCCAGCTCCGCTCAGAGTGGAGTGGATGCCTACGAGCAGTACTTC. This sequence encodes CASSAQSGVDAYEQYF.

V and J are TRBV5-1 and TRBJ1-1; TRBD1 aligns across 8 bases. The CDR3 runs to 16 residues. Germline V gene lookup returns CDR1 SGHRS and CDR2 YFSETQ. V lost 3 bases, J lost 0 bases, and 7 bases stayed unmatched. The CDR3 DNA follows: TGCGCCAGCAGCTACGGACAGGGTATAGTGAACACTGAAGCTTTCTTT. This translates into CASSYGQGIVNTEAFF.